This T cell receptor (beta chain) originates from a study of CD8 T cells in ankylosing spondylitis. Trimming stripped 4 bases from V and 7 bases from J, with 7 bases between. This CDR3 is built from 11 residues. By quantitative 5'-RACE with molecular barcodes, the TCR beta libraries were made. Each CDR3 protein is one row after TCRdb ran MiXCR on the 5' RACE reads. The sample contains about 140,000 distinct CDR3 sequences, 30% to 35% of which appear only once. Study-wide points: In peripheral blood, disease-linked CD8+ clones occurred at relatively low frequencies. Reported data indicate significant enrichment of disease-linked clones within matched ankylosing spondylitis synovial fluid. Apparently characteristic of ankylosing spondylitis blood was a TCR beta motif (eight highly homologous variants).

This clonotype was recorded a few times. Its antigen is as yet unknown. Material: synovial fluid, either unsorted or a sorted T cell fraction (not recorded which). This chain uses TRBV12-3 or TRBV12-4 with TRBJ1-1; D unresolved. This TCR was recovered from a male donor with ankylosing spondylitis. CDR3 loop: CASSSAFEAFF. CDR3 in DNA: TGTGCCAGCAGTTCGGCCTTTGAAGCTTTCTTT.